There are a few counts of the clone carrying this T cell receptor (beta chain). Antigen: not known. Healthy Caucasian individuals made up all the donors. The data are from a study of identical twins. TCRdb itself ran the 5' RACE reads through MiXCR, one entry per CDR3 protein. This sample yields 1,800,000 or so distinct CDR3 sequences, of which about 32% are seen a single time; around 0.25% belongs to the top ten. General observations from the study: Fewer insertions characterized abundant cord blood beta clonotypes, whereas memory repertoires showed none. An excess of low generation probability was shown by twin-shared out-of-frame alpha sequences.

From germline, CDR1 is MNHEY and CDR2 SMNVEV (reference sequence). V dropped 3 bases and J dropped 0 bases, with 4 bases sitting between them. The CDR3 has 13 amino acids. The TCR sequence derives from a newborn girl in good health. This chain links TRBV27 with TRBJ2-3; no clear D gene. The specimen sequenced was cord blood. The CDR3 DNA reads TGTGCCAGCAGTTTTTGGAGCACAGATACGCAGTATTTT. Its protein is CASSFWSTDTQYF.